This TCR beta chain came from a study of OX40 agonist ivuxolimab in advanced cancers. Study findings and constraints: Clonal expansion was seen in CD4+ and CD8+ blood T cells by week 6 at 0.1 to 3.0 mg/kg. What antigens the expanded peripheral T cells recognized was never established. In CD8+ T cells, expanded clones were on average more numerous than in CD4+.

The table came from immunoSEQ multiplex PCR; TCRdb's copy has only in-frame clones and leaves some out. The sample records around 58,000 clones, about 89% being singletons. The V end was cut by 4 bases, the J end by 3 bases, with 12 bases between. The CDR3 is 14 amino acids. The germline V gene has CDR1 SGDLS and CDR2 YYNGEE. Note on this clone: Its cognate antigen is unknown.

The sequencing here drew on CD4+ or CD8+ T cells sorted from blood, taken in a trial of the OX40 agonist ivuxolimab. This TCR came from an adult with an advanced solid tumor such as melanoma, head and neck, liver or kidney cancer. The gene calls are TRBV9 and TRBJ2-3; D unresolved. The CDR3 sequence is CASSSDGATDTQYF. CDR3 sequence (DNA): TGTGCCAGCAGCTCCGACGGAGCTACAGATACGCAGTATTTT.